The rows below give T cell receptor beta chains drawn from one sample of a study of cytomegalovirus exposure and HLA in healthy donors. Clones were sequenced by immunoSEQ multiplex PCR, and TCRdb holds only the in-frame ones, with some missing. The sample lists fewer than 200,000 clones; roughly four fifths were seen once. Input material: PBMCs. The receptor set was obtained from a woman between 18 and 30 years old in good health and CMV-seronegative. The CDR3 runs from the conserved cysteine through the conserved F or W. A D gene is named only where the DNA matches it firmly. The size of a clone is reported for some rows only, either as once, few or many, or as a class for expanded clones.

TRBV28	TRBD1	.	TRBJ2-7	CASSPGGSYEQYF	TGTGCCAGCAGTCCAGGGGGTTCCTACGAGCAGTACTTC
TRBV18	.	.	TRBJ2-6	CASSPRISGANVLTF	TGTGCCAGCTCACCGCGCATTTCTGGGGCCAACGTCCTGACTTTC
TRBV4-2	.	.	TRBJ2-3	CASSLSGAPTTISTDTQYF	TGTGCCAGCAGCCTTTCTGGCGCCCCTACTACTATAAGCACAGATACGCAGTATTTT
TRBV7-9	TRBD2	.	TRBJ2-1	CASSLAGGGLAEGEQFF	TGTGCCAGCAGCTTAGCCGGGGGGGGACTAGCCGAAGGGGAGCAGTTCTTC
TRBV7-9	.	.	TRBJ2-6	CASSLRWEEAGANVLTF	TGTGCCAGCAGCCTCCGGTGGGAGGAAGCTGGGGCCAACGTCCTGACTTTC
TRBV27	.	few	TRBJ1-1	CASSSKRDTEAFF	TGTGCCAGCAGTTCCAAAAGAGACACTGAAGCTTTCTTT
TRBV7-9	.	.	TRBJ2-7	CASRPGVRSYEQYF	TGTGCCAGCAGACCCGGAGTGAGGTCCTACGAGCAGTACTTC
TRBV28	TRBD1	.	TRBJ1-2	CASSPPDRVPYGYTF	TGTGCCAGCAGTCCCCCGGACAGGGTCCCCTATGGCTACACCTTC
TRBV9	.	.	TRBJ2-2	CASSVLEGAGELFF	TGTGCCAGCAGCGTATTGGAGGGGGCTGGGGAGCTGTTTTTT
TRBV5-1	TRBD2	.	TRBJ2-5	CASSLPGLAGGQETQYF	TGCGCCAGCAGCTTACCGGGACTAGCGGGAGGGCAAGAGACCCAGTACTTC
TRBV15	.	few	TRBJ1-1	CATSGQRGNTEAFF	TGTGCCACCAGCGGTCAACGGGGGAACACTGAAGCTTTCTTT
TRBV13	TRBD1	.	TRBJ2-6	CASSLAGQGARGANVLTF	TGTGCCAGCAGCTTAGCGGGACAGGGGGCAAGAGGGGCCAACGTCCTGACTTTC
TRBV7-9	.	.	TRBJ1-1	CASSLVNGGSPSTKVSFF	TGTGCCAGCAGCTTAGTAAACGGGGGGTCTCCCTCCACCAAGGTGTCTTTCTTT
TRBV7-8	.	few	TRBJ1-1	CASSLDRNEAFF	TGTGCCAGCAGCTTAGACAGAAATGAAGCTTTCTTT
TRBV11-1	TRBD1	once	TRBJ1-2	CASTNDRGQGTGGYTF	TGTGCCAGCACCAACGACCGAGGACAGGGGACGGGCGGCTACACCTTC
TRBV7-9	.	once	TRBJ2-2	CASSLGRSTGELFF	TGTGCCAGCAGCTTAGGGAGAAGTACCGGGGAGCTGTTTTTT
TRBV7-6	TRBD1	.	TRBJ1-1	CASSSRTGRVNTEAFF	TGTGCCAGCAGCTCAAGGACAGGAAGAGTGAACACTGAAGCTTTCTTT
TRBV5-1	TRBD2	.	TRBJ2-1	CASRPTSGVNNEQFF	TGCGCCAGCAGGCCTACTAGCGGGGTAAACAATGAGCAGTTCTTC
TRBV6-1	.	.	TRBJ2-7	CASPSQGSYEQYF	TGTGCCAGCCCCTCCCAGGGTTCCTACGAGCAGTACTTC
TRBV7-9	TRBD1	.	TRBJ2-7	CASSSWTGTGPVSYF	TGTGCCAGCAGCTCCTGGACCGGGACAGGGCCAGTGTCGTACTTC
TRBV20-1	.	.	TRBJ1-4	CSARLETKLFF	TGCAGTGCTAGATTGGAGACAAAACTGTTTTTT
TRBV11-2	.	.	TRBJ1-1	CASSYRSGRETEAFF	TGTGCCAGCAGCTACCGTTCAGGGAGGGAGACTGAAGCTTTCTTT
TRBV5-1	.	.	TRBJ2-3	CASSSGRTDTQYF	TGCGCCAGCAGCTCGGGTCGCACAGATACGCAGTATTTT
TRBV5-1	.	.	TRBJ2-6	CASSLGAGANVLTF	TGCGCCAGCAGCTTAGGGGCTGGGGCCAACGTCCTGACTTTC
TRBV5-1	.	.	TRBJ2-1	CASSLGSSPYNEQFF	TGCGCCAGCAGCTTGGGAAGTAGCCCCTACAATGAGCAGTTCTTC
TRBV19	.	.	TRBJ1-2	CASSIQQGYGYTF	TGTGCCAGTAGTATCCAGCAGGGGTACGGCTACACCTTC
TRBV11-2	.	.	TRBJ2-7	CASTYKPGDYTVSYEQYF	TGTGCCAGCACCTATAAACCAGGGGACTACACCGTCTCCTACGAGCAGTACTTC
TRBV18	TRBD2	.	TRBJ2-1	CASSPSGSGGRRYNEQFF	TGTGCCAGCTCACCAAGTGGTAGCGGGGGGCGGAGATACAATGAGCAGTTCTTC
TRBV7-2	.	once	TRBJ1-2	CASSPDTLYGYTF	TGTGCCAGCAGCCCTGACACCCTCTATGGCTACACCTTC
TRBV18	TRBD1	.	TRBJ1-2	CASSARTGAEAYGYTF	TGTGCCAGCTCGGCCCGGACAGGGGCTGAGGCCTATGGCTACACCTTC
TRBV13	.	few	TRBJ1-1	CASSLNRAGDEAFF	TGTGCCAGCAGCTTAAACAGGGCAGGCGATGAAGCTTTCTTT
TRBV29-1	TRBD1	.	TRBJ1-2	CSAGQGGNEGYTF	TGCAGCGCCGGACAGGGGGGAAATGAAGGCTACACCTTC
TRBV28	TRBD2	once	TRBJ2-4	CASSAGTSGLAKNIQYF	TGTGCCAGCAGTGCGGGGACTAGCGGACTAGCCAAAAACATTCAGTACTTC
TRBV27	TRBD1	.	TRBJ2-7	CASSLWGTGSSYEQYF	TGTGCCAGCAGTTTATGGGGGACAGGGTCTAGCTACGAGCAGTACTTC
TRBV9	.	.	TRBJ2-7	CASSPRGANLYEQYF	TGTGCCAGCAGCCCACGTGGGGCCAACCTCTACGAGCAGTACTTC
TRBV15	.	few	TRBJ1-5	CATSRDNPADQPQHF	TGTGCCACCAGCAGAGATAACCCGGCGGATCAGCCCCAGCATTTT
TRBV25-1	TRBD1	.	TRBJ2-7	CASRRGHEQYF	TGTGCCAGCAGGAGGGGGCACGAGCAGTACTTC
TRBV6-5	.	.	TRBJ1-2	CASSYSPGRDYGYTF	TGTGCCAGCAGTTACAGCCCAGGGCGAGACTATGGCTACACCTTC
TRBV7-9	TRBD1	once	TRBJ2-7	CSSSLGTVYEQYF	TGTTCCAGCAGCTTAGGGACAGTCTACGAGCAGTACTTC
TRBV7-2	.	.	TRBJ1-4	CASSPGLIATNEKLFF	TGTGCCAGCAGCCCGGGATTAATTGCAACTAATGAAAAACTGTTTTTT
TRBV5-1	TRBD1	.	TRBJ1-2	CASSHGDSNYGYTF	TGCGCCAGCAGCCACGGGGACAGCAACTATGGCTACACCTTC
TRBV10-2	.	once	TRBJ1-5	CASSPQSNQPQHF	TGCGCCAGCAGTCCCCAAAGCAATCAGCCCCAGCATTTT
TRBV19	TRBD1	few	TRBJ2-5	CASSSDRGYQETQYF	TGTGCCAGTAGTAGCGACAGGGGCTACCAAGAGACCCAGTACTTC
TRBV6-5	TRBD1	few	TRBJ2-7	CASSYSGDSSYEQYF	TGTGCCAGCAGTTACTCGGGGGACAGCTCCTACGAGCAGTACTTC
TRBV6-5	TRBD2	.	TRBJ2-1	CASSPSGVAYNEQFF	TGTGCCAGCAGCCCGAGCGGGGTCGCCTACAATGAGCAGTTCTTC
TRBV29-1	TRBD2	.	TRBJ2-1	CSVEMGGYNEQFF	TGCAGCGTTGAAATGGGAGGGTACAATGAGCAGTTCTTC
TRBV6-1	TRBD1	.	TRBJ2-7	CASSGQGYEQYF	TGTGCCAGCAGCGGACAGGGATACGAGCAGTACTTC
TRBV2	.	.	TRBJ1-2	CASDKDSLYGYTF	TGTGCCAGTGATAAAGACTCACTGTATGGCTACACCTTC
TRBV29-1	.	once	TRBJ1-1	CSGAMGQPTLGTEAFF	TGCAGCGGAGCAATGGGACAACCAACCCTGGGAACTGAAGCTTTCTTT
TRBV9	.	.	TRBJ2-6	CASSRTGAGANVLTF	TGTGCCAGCAGCAGGACGGGGGCTGGGGCCAACGTCCTGACTTTC
TRBV10-3	TRBD1	once	TRBJ2-2	CAISDLAGDRAVGELFF	TGTGCCATCAGTGATTTGGCCGGGGACAGGGCAGTCGGGGAGCTGTTTTTT
TRBV5-4	.	.	TRBJ1-2	CASSPPGTNYGYTF	TGTGCCAGCAGCCCACCGGGGACAAACTATGGCTACACCTTC
TRBV18	.	.	TRBJ1-1	CASSPGGHHEAFF	TGTGCCAGCTCACCGGGGGGTCACCATGAAGCTTTCTTT
TRBV9	TRBD1	.	TRBJ2-1	CASSPSVWRGQDNEQFF	TGTGCCAGCAGCCCCTCTGTATGGAGGGGACAGGATAATGAGCAGTTCTTC
TRBV10-3	.	.	TRBJ1-1	CAISELVEGYTEAFF	TGTGCCATCAGTGAGTTGGTGGAGGGATACACTGAAGCTTTCTTT
TRBV9	.	.	TRBJ1-2	CASSVGGGNYGYTF	TGTGCCAGCAGCGTAGGCGGAGGGAACTATGGCTACACCTTC
TRBV5-6	TRBD2	.	TRBJ2-7	CASSPGGGTPYEQYF	TGTGCCAGCAGCCCCGGCGGGGGGACCCCCTACGAGCAGTACTTC